Below, 11 T cell receptor beta chains from the same sample are listed, as sequenced in a study of T-cell reconstitution after alpha-beta-depleted transplantation in children. TCRbeta library preparation incorporated unique molecular identifiers. TCRdb ran MiXCR on the PCR reads and lists one entry per CDR3 protein. Of under 300,000 distinct CDR3 sequences listed, over 9.5% are singletons. The sample consisted of PBMCs from the stem cell graft donor, taken from the stem cell graft. These receptors all come from a human donor who donated a stem cell graft to a child with SCID.

This clonotype appeared many times. This rearrangement joins TRBV20-1 to TRBJ1-2; tentative D call: TRBD1 (5 bases). The CDR3 extends over 12 amino acids. Trimming removed 3 bases from V and 8 bases from J, with 13 bases in between. Germline CDR1 and CDR2: DFQATT and SNEGSKA (reference sequence). The CDR3, as DNA: TGCAGTGCTAGCACAGGCCGGGAGGGCTACACCTTC. Translated, it gives CSASTGREGYTF.

This clonotype was seen many times. The gene calls are TRBV4-3 and TRBJ2-3; 16 nucleotides align to TRBD2. This CDR3 has 19 amino acids. CDR1 and CDR2 (germline): LGHNA, YSLEER. After removal of 4 bases from V and 4 bases from J, the junction contained 11 bases not matched to a gene. CDR3 residues: CASSPLGTSGGALADTQYF. The CDR3 DNA is TGCGCCAGCAGCCCCCTCGGGACTAGCGGGGGGGCATTGGCAGATACGCAGTATTTT.

There are many counts of this clonotype. This rearrangement joins TRBV14 to TRBJ2-5; tentative D call: TRBD1 (6 bases). The CDR3 contains 15 residues. Trimming removed 4 bases at V and 7 bases at J, with 19 bases between. Germline loops: CDR1 SGHDN, CDR2 FVKESK. The CDR3 sequence is CASSRGTPFEGTQYF. The CDR3 DNA is TGTGCCAGCAGCCGAGGGACACCTTTCGAGGGGACCCAGTACTTC.

This chain uses TRBV7-9 with TRBJ2-1; possibly TRBD2 for D (7 bases). V lost 4 bases and J 8 bases, leaving 18 bases between the germline ends. The V gene's germline CDR1 is SEHNR and CDR2 FQNEAQ (reference sequence). The CDR3 covers 15 residues. CDR3 region: CASSSWRGGQDEQFF. The CDR3 DNA follows: TGTGCCAGCAGCTCCTGGAGGGGGGGCCAGGATGAGCAGTTCTTC.

This clonotype came up many times. V is TRBV6-5 and J is TRBJ2-3; D remains unclear. The germline gives CDR1 MNHEY, CDR2 SVGAGI. The CDR3 loop spans 15 amino acids. The ends were cut back, 4 bases at V and 0 bases at J, with 11 bases in the middle. The CDR3 nucleotides are TGTGCCAGCAGTTCCGACACGCTTAGCACAGATACGCAGTATTTT. The encoded protein is CASSSDTLSTDTQYF.

This clonotype was counted ten times or more. This chain joins TRBV5-1 and TRBJ2-1; maybe TRBD2 (7 bases). Germline CDR1 SGHRS, CDR2 YFSETQ. Trimming removed 0 bases from V and 9 bases from J, with 13 bases in between. CDR3 length: 14 residues. The CDR3 sequence is CASSLGGGSSEQFF. As DNA, the CDR3 is TGCGCCAGCAGCTTGGGGGGGGGCTCGAGTGAGCAGTTCTTC.

This clonotype has a count of ten or more. V gene TRBV20-1 combines with J gene TRBJ1-5; D unclear. V dropped 0 bases and J dropped 1 base, with 13 bases sitting between them. In germline, CDR1 is DFQATT, CDR2 SNEGSKA (reference sequence). The CDR3 length is 16 residues. The CDR3 DNA is TGCAGTGCTAGAGATTTGAATCTTCGGAGCAATCAGCCCCAGCATTTT. This gives the protein CSARDLNLRSNQPQHF.

This clonotype occurred a few times. The chain has TRBV3-1 and TRBJ2-5, with 15 positions matching TRBD2. From germline, CDR1 is LGHDT and CDR2 YNNKEL (reference sequence). This CDR3 is 19 amino acids long. V trimming: 3 bases; J trimming: 2 bases; junction bases outside the gene matches: 10. In DNA form, the CDR3 reads TGTGCCAGCAGCCAGGGGACTAGCGGGGGGCCCTGGGAGCAAGAGACCCAGTACTTC. Translated, it gives CASSQGTSGGPWEQETQYF.

This clonotype was picked up a small number of times. The J gene is TRBJ2-5, the V gene TRBV7-8, with 12 bases fitting TRBD2. Germline assignment: CDR1 SGHVS and CDR2 FQNEAQ. The V and J ends lost 5 bases and 0 bases, in that order; junction bases with no gene match: 4. This CDR3 region has 16 residues. As DNA, the CDR3 is TGTGCCAGCAGCCGCGGACTAGCGGGGAACCAAGAGACCCAGTACTTC. The encoded protein is CASSRGLAGNQETQYF.

This clonotype was recorded at least ten times. The CDR3 spells CASSLRGPSYEQYF. In DNA form, the CDR3 reads TGCGCCAGCAGCTTACGGGGGCCGTCCTACGAGCAGTACTTC. The genes are TRBV5-1 and TRBJ2-7; D possibly uses TRBD1 or TRBD2 (6 bases each). V lost 2 bases and J lost 1, with 10 bases in between. The CDR3 has 14 residues. Looked up from germline, CDR1 is SGHRS and CDR2 is YFSETQ.

This clonotype was counted many times. The rearrangement uses TRBV7-2 and TRBJ2-7; D possibly uses TRBD1 or TRBD2 (6 bases each). Germline loops: CDR1 SGHTA, CDR2 FQGNSA. This CDR3 comprises 11 residues. V lost 7 bases to trimming and J lost 7 bases, with 11 bases between them. The CDR3: CASTGANEQYF. As DNA, the CDR3 is TGTGCCAGCACGGGGGCGAATGAGCAGTACTTC.